These 32 T cell receptor beta chains were all obtained from the same sample, sequenced in a study of cytomegalovirus exposure and HLA in healthy donors. PCR used 60 Vbeta primers and 13 Jbeta primers. Sequencing used immunoSEQ multiplex PCR; TCRdb keeps in-frame clones, though not all of them. The sample's table shows roughly 90,000 clones. Sequenced sample: PBMCs. Receptors originate from a man in his forties or fifties in good health and CMV-seropositive.

The V gene is TRBV4-1, the J gene TRBJ2-2; 7 nucleotides line up with TRBD2. The germline gives CDR1 MGHRA, CDR2 YSYEKL. The CDR3 extends over 15 amino acids. V shed 4 bases and J 7 bases; nucleotides not matched to a gene: 9. The CDR3 DNA is TGCGCCAGCAGCCTCGGGACTATTACTGTCGGGGAGCTGTTTTTT. Translation gives CASSLGTITVGELFF.

CDR3 in DNA: TGCGCCAGCAGCCAAGGACAGGGTCCCCTCTACACTGAAGCTTTCTTT. Protein: CASSQGQGPLYTEAFF. This chain uses TRBV4-1 with TRBJ1-1, with TRBD1 matching 7 bases. V trimming: 1 base; J trimming: 3 bases; junction bases outside the gene matches: 8. The CDR3 is made up of 16 amino acids. The germline gives CDR1 MGHRA, CDR2 YSYEKL.

This rearrangement joins TRBV30 to TRBJ1-5, with a possible D match to TRBD1 (6 bases). Germline assignment: CDR1 GTSNPN and CDR2 SVGIG (reference sequence). The CDR3 is 13 residues long. Trimming pared 3 bases from V and 1 base from J, leaving 7 bases between. The CDR3 here is CAWSQGSNQPQHF. The CDR3 DNA reads as TGTGCCTGGAGCCAGGGGAGCAATCAGCCCCAGCATTTT.

The rearrangement uses TRBV5-5 and TRBJ1-1; TRBD1 might be the D (6 bases). With 7 bases removed from V and 8 bases from J, the gap between germline ends came to 18 bases. The CDR3 is 13 amino acids. Germline V gene lookup returns CDR1 SGHKS and CDR2 YYEKEE (reference sequence). CDR3 DNA: TGTGCCAGCTTGGACAGTCTTTTGGCCGAAGCTTTCTTT. Encoded protein: CASLDSLLAEAFF.

The chain couples TRBV28 to TRBJ2-7; 7 nucleotides agree with TRBD1. V gave up 6 bases and J gave up 0 bases; unmatched junction bases: 5. Per germline, CDR1 MDHEN and CDR2 SYDVKM. The CDR3 length is 14 residues. The CDR3 loop is CASSRTGSSYEQYV. The CDR3 coding sequence is TGTGCCAGCAGCAGGACAGGCAGCTCCTACGAGCAGTACGTC.

The rearrangement uses TRBV9 and TRBJ2-1, with 12 bases lining up with TRBD2. CDR1 and CDR2 from the germline V gene are SGDLS and YYNGEE. The CDR3 contains 17 residues. V gave up 0 bases and J gave up 3 bases; unmatched junction bases: 4. CDR3 nucleotide sequence: TGTGCCAGCAGCGTAGCGGGACTAGCGGGCCTCTACAATGAGCAGTTCTTC. Encoded protein: CASSVAGLAGLYNEQFF.

The rearrangement links TRBV30 to TRBJ2-7, with a tentative D call TRBD2 (5 bases). The V end was cut by 4 bases, the J end by 0 bases, with 16 bases between. CDR3 size: 15 residues. Germline V gives CDR1 GTSNPN, CDR2 SVGIG (reference sequence). In DNA, the CDR3 is TGTGCCTGGAAGCATGTAGCGCTAAGCTCCTACGAGCAGTACTTC. Translated: CAWKHVALSSYEQYF.

The V and J genes are TRBV14 and TRBJ2-1, with D possibly being TRBD1 (6 bases). Trimming took off 8 bases at V and 0 bases at J, with 20 bases between the two ends. The CDR3 length is 17 residues. Germline V gives CDR1 SGHDN, CDR2 FVKESK. CDR3 coding DNA: TGTGCCAGCGAGGGCAGGGGAAGGGGTAGCTCCTACAATGAGCAGTTCTTC. Translation gives CASEGRGRGSSYNEQFF.

V is TRBV6-5 and J is TRBJ1-1, with 10 positions matching TRBD1. The CDR3 has 13 amino acids. The V and J ends lost 5 bases and 6 bases, in that order; junction bases with no gene match: 3. Germline assignment: CDR1 MNHEY and CDR2 SVGAGI. CDR3 in amino acids: CASSLGQGAEAFF. The CDR3 bases are TGTGCCAGCAGTCTTGGACAGGGGGCTGAAGCTTTCTTT.

CDR3 coding DNA: TGTGCCAGTAGTGTTGGGACAGGGGTAAACACCGGGGAGCTGTTTTTT. Encoded protein: CASSVGTGVNTGELFF. The V gene is TRBV19, the J gene TRBJ2-2; 10 bases are shared with TRBD1. Trimming cost V 5 bases and J 2 bases; bases outside gene matches: 5. This CDR3 has 16 amino acids. The germline gives CDR1 LNHDA, CDR2 SQIVND (reference sequence). The full variable domain, completed using reference TRBV19 and TRBJ2-2, is DGGITQSPKYLFRKEGQNVTLSCEQNLNHDAMYWYRQDPGQGLRLIYYSQIVNDFQKGDIAEGYSVSREKKESFPLTVTSAQKNPTAFYLCASSVGTGVNTGELFFGEGSRLTVL.

This chain links TRBV30 with TRBJ2-7; 8 nucleotides align to TRBD2. The CDR3 spans 13 residues. Trimming cost V 0 bases and J 3 bases; bases outside gene matches: 1. The germline gives CDR1 GTSNPN, CDR2 SVGIG (reference sequence). This CDR3 reads CAWSVTSGYEQYF. CDR3 DNA: TGTGCCTGGAGTGTCACTAGCGGCTACGAGCAGTACTTC.

V usage is TRBV19 and J usage is TRBJ1-1, with D unresolved. CDR1 LNHDA and CDR2 SQIVND come from the germline V gene (reference sequence). V gave up 5 bases and J gave up 0 bases, with 7 bases separating them. This CDR3 region has 13 residues. Here the CDR3 reads CASSRQMNTEAFF. The CDR3, as DNA: TGTGCCAGTAGTCGCCAGATGAACACTGAAGCTTTCTTT.

The V call is TRBV6-1, the J call TRBJ2-1, with 11 bases aligning to TRBD2. The CDR3 is 14 residues long. The V gene's germline CDR1 is MNHNS and CDR2 SASEGT. V trimming: 4 bases; J trimming: 5 bases; junction bases outside the gene matches: 1. The CDR3 coding sequence is TGTGCCAGCAGTGGACTAGCGGGGAACAATGAGCAGTTCTTC. The encoded protein is CASSGLAGNNEQFF.

The genes are TRBV30 and TRBJ1-4, with 8 nucleotides matching TRBD1. The CDR3 covers 14 residues. Losses at the gene ends were 5 bases for V and 1 base for J; bases not matched to a gene: 3. Germline lookup yields CDR1 GTSNPN and CDR2 SVGIG (reference sequence). CDR3 region: CAWARGQTNEKLFF. The CDR3 DNA reads as TGTGCCTGGGCCAGGGGGCAAACTAATGAAAAACTGTTTTTT.

CDR3 DNA sequence: TGTGCCAGTAAAGTTACGCTATCCAGCCGGGACAGGGCCTCGGGCGAGCAGTACTTC. Translated, it gives CASKVTLSSRDRASGEQYF. The chain recombines TRBV5-6 with TRBJ2-7; 9 nucleotides line up with TRBD1. V trimming: 8 bases; J trimming: 6 bases; junction bases outside the gene matches: 27. Germline CDR1 is SGHDT and CDR2 is YYEEEE. The CDR3 length is 19 residues.

The gene calls are TRBV7-2 and TRBJ1-1; TRBD1 aligns across 9 bases. From germline, CDR1 is SGHTA and CDR2 FQGNSA. V lost 5 bases and J lost 5; bases outside the gene matches: 12. The CDR3 totals 16 residues. CDR3 region: CASSTYLQGARTEAFF. The CDR3 DNA sequence: TGTGCCAGCAGCACATACCTACAGGGGGCGCGGACTGAAGCTTTCTTT.

The chain has TRBV6-5 and TRBJ1-2; 9 bases match TRBD1. With 8 bases clipped from V and 7 bases from J, the junction kept 11 bases outside the gene matches. Germline lookup yields CDR1 MNHEY and CDR2 SVGAGI. The CDR3 has 14 amino acids. In DNA, the CDR3 is TGTGCCAGCTGCGGACAGGGGTGTCGGTCTGGCTACACCTTC. Translating gives CASCGQGCRSGYTF.

V usage is TRBV5-1 and J usage is TRBJ2-1; 9 positions agree with TRBD1. The ends lost 5 bases at V and 7 bases at J; junction bases unmatched: 4. CDR1 is SGHRS, CDR2 YFSETQ, per germline. CDR3 length: 13 amino acids. The CDR3 coding sequence is TGCGCCAGCAGGAGGGACAGGGTGAATGAGCAGTTCTTC. Translating gives CASRRDRVNEQFF.

A remark on this clone: The same CDR3 also results from other DNA sequences found in this sample. This rearrangement joins TRBV11-3 to TRBJ1-5; TRBD1 might be the D (6 bases). V lost 5 bases, J lost 7 bases, and 12 bases lay in between. Germline lookup yields CDR1 SGHNT and CDR2 YENEEA. This CDR3 region has 13 residues. The CDR3, as DNA: TGTGCCAGCAGCCTCAGGGGAAACCAGCCCCAGCATTTT. It translates to CASSLRGNQPQHF.

V usage is TRBV7-9 and J usage is TRBJ2-2, with a weak D call TRBD2 (6 bases). This CDR3 contains 15 residues. V was shortened by 1 base and J by 4 bases, with 10 bases between the two germline ends. Germline CDR1 is SEHNR and CDR2 is FQNEAQ (reference sequence). The CDR3 coding sequence is TGTGCCAGCAGCTTAGGACTAGTTGGCACCGGGGAGCTGTTTTTT. It translates to CASSLGLVGTGELFF. The full variable domain, rest sourced from reference TRBV7-9 and TRBJ2-2, is DTGVSQNPRHKITKRGQNVTFRCDPISEHNRLYWYRQTLGQGPEFLTYFQNEAQLEKSRLLSDRFSAERPKGSFSTLEIQRTEQGDSAMYLCASSLGLVGTGELFFGEGSRLTVL.

This rearrangement joins TRBV27 to TRBJ2-1; 9 bases are a match to TRBD2. CDR1 and CDR2 (germline): MNHEY, SMNVEV (reference sequence). V was pared by 5 bases and J by 4 bases, with 6 bases of the junction left unmatched. The CDR3 covers 15 residues. The CDR3 protein is CASSMMSGGYNEQFF. In DNA form, the CDR3 reads TGTGCCAGCAGTATGATGAGCGGGGGGTACAATGAGCAGTTCTTC.

This sequence joins TRBV10-3 and TRBJ1-4, with a tentative D call TRBD1 (6 bases). From germline, CDR1 is ENHRY and CDR2 SYGVKD. The length of the CDR3 is 15 residues. Trimming took 8 bases from V and 0 from J, leaving 13 bases between them. The CDR3 reads CAIGGGYATNEKLFF. DNA of the CDR3: TGTGCCATCGGGGGCGGGTACGCAACTAATGAAAAACTGTTTTTT.

The rearrangement joins TRBV30 to TRBJ2-3; possible D gene TRBD1, 6 bases. Trimming removed 5 bases from V and 5 bases from J, with 11 bases in between. The CDR3 sequence is 12 residues long. Germline loops: CDR1 GTSNPN, CDR2 SVGIG (reference sequence). In DNA form, the CDR3 reads TGTGCCTGGGGGGGCTTGGGAGATACGCAGTATTTT. This encodes CAWGGLGDTQYF. The whole variable domain, filled in from reference TRBV30 and TRBJ2-3, reads SQTIHQWPATLVQPVGSPLSLECTVEGTSNPNLYWYRQAAGRGLQLLFYSVGIGQISSEVPQNLSASRPQDRQFILSSKKLLLSDSGFYLCAWGGLGDTQYFGPGTRLTVL.

This sequence joins TRBV9 and TRBJ1-2; weak D call: TRBD1 (6 bases). CDR3 size: 16 residues. Germline loops: CDR1 SGDLS, CDR2 YYNGEE. V lost 2 bases to trimming and J lost 3 bases, with 17 bases between them. This CDR3 is CASSVSGTLGHYGYTF. The CDR3, as DNA: TGTGCCAGCAGCGTGTCCGGGACATTGGGTCACTATGGCTACACCTTC.

The J gene is TRBJ1-2, the V gene TRBV7-2; D not certain. The CDR3 extends over 13 amino acids. CDR1 and CDR2 (germline): SGHTA, FQGNSA. V was clipped by 3 bases and J by 0 bases, with 5 bases between them. CDR3 protein: CASSFGANYGYTF. The CDR3 bases are TGTGCCAGCAGCTTCGGGGCTAACTATGGCTACACCTTC.

The rearrangement joins TRBV6-6 to TRBJ2-1; no clear D gene. From germline, CDR1 is MNHNY and CDR2 SVGAGI (reference sequence). The CDR3 consists of 13 residues. Trimming removed 6 bases at V and 4 bases at J, with 10 bases between. The CDR3 DNA follows: TGTGCCAGCAGGGGTCCGGGTTACAATGAGCAGTTCTTC. It encodes CASRGPGYNEQFF.

The chain carries TRBV30 and TRBJ1-1; D is ambiguous. CDR3 length: 13 amino acids. Trimming took 6 bases from V and 11 from J, leaving 22 bases between them. Germline lookup yields CDR1 GTSNPN and CDR2 SVGIG (reference sequence). The CDR3, as DNA: TGTGCCTGCCCCCAGTCGTCTGGGTTCGGGGCTTTCTTT. Encoded protein: CACPQSSGFGAFF.

The J gene is TRBJ2-5, the V gene TRBV5-1, with D possibly matching TRBD1 (6 bases). The V gene lost 4 bases and the J gene lost 0 bases, with 10 bases spanning the gap. CDR1 and CDR2 (germline): SGHRS, YFSETQ. This CDR3 contains 14 residues. In DNA form, the CDR3 reads TGCGCCAGCAGCGAGGACAGCGACCAAGAGACCCAGTACTTC. The encoded protein is CASSEDSDQETQYF.

V is TRBV4-1 and J is TRBJ2-1; 7 bases are shared with TRBD1. With 0 bases clipped from V and 0 bases from J, the junction kept 5 bases outside the gene matches. This CDR3 spans 17 amino acids. Per germline, CDR1 MGHRA and CDR2 YSYEKL. The CDR3 here is CASSQDPGTVSYNEQFF. The CDR3 DNA is TGCGCCAGCAGCCAAGATCCCGGGACAGTCTCCTACAATGAGCAGTTCTTC.

Note on this clone: This specimen includes other DNA sequences encoding the same CDR3. The genes are TRBV7-9 and TRBJ2-5; TRBD1 matches at 9 bases. This CDR3 is built from 14 residues. Germline values: CDR1 SEHNR, CDR2 FQNEAQ (reference sequence). With V trimmed by 3 bases and J by 4 bases, 3 bases remained unmatched. CDR3 in amino acids: CASSLGTGRETQYF. As DNA, the CDR3 is TGTGCCAGCAGCTTGGGGACAGGGAGAGAGACCCAGTACTTC.

This chain links TRBV7-9 with TRBJ1-2; 9 bases fit TRBD1. Looked up from germline, CDR1 is SEHNR and CDR2 is FQNEAQ (reference sequence). This CDR3 is 16 amino acids long. V gave up 5 bases and J gave up 4 bases; unmatched junction bases: 11. CDR3 coding DNA: TGTGCCAGCAGCCGTTTCGATGACAGGGGGGGCTATGGCTACACCTTC. Residues: CASSRFDDRGGYGYTF.

The chain recombines TRBV5-4 with TRBJ2-7, with D perhaps matching TRBD2 (6 bases). The CDR3 is 15 amino acids. V lost 2 bases and J 4 bases, leaving 16 bases between the germline ends. Germline V gene data show CDR1 as SGHNT and CDR2 as YYREEE (reference sequence). The CDR3 DNA sequence: TGTGCCAGCAGCTTCGATAGCGGAGACGCTTACGAGCAGTACTTC. Translating it yields CASSFDSGDAYEQYF.